The clone carrying this T cell receptor beta chain appeared a few times. Its antigen remains unidentified. The data were taken from a study of response to subunit inactivated influenza vaccine. Study-wide results and limits: Each seasonal influenza vaccination recruits few new T cells, the authors suggested.

V was pared by 1 base and J by 0 bases, with 8 bases between. The CDR3 totals 15 residues. Germline values: CDR1 LGHNA, CDR2 YNFKEQ. In TCRdb, the RT-PCR reads were re-called with MiXCR into one record per CDR3 protein. Among hundreds of thousands of distinct CDR3 sequences listed, 7.5% to 8.5% were seen once. The receptor comes from a man aged 50-75 years who received an inactivated influenza vaccine. The sequencing used PBMCs from blood, collected around 25 months after vaccination. The rearrangement links TRBV4-2 to TRBJ2-3; D perhaps matches TRBD2 (5 bases). The CDR3 sequence: CASSQGLPSTDTQYF. The CDR3 DNA reads as TGTGCCAGCAGCCAAGGACTACCTAGCACAGATACGCAGTATTTT.